This TCR beta chain came from a study of cytomegalovirus exposure and HLA in healthy donors. Study as a whole: Around 87 million unique TCRs, all from HLA-typed donors, were included in an early release of the data.

General study results and limits: TCR beta V segments were, for the most part, productive about 87% or about 30% of the time in an earlier analysis. V- and J-gene trimming in TCR beta was tied to a missense DCLRE1C variant by an analysis performed later.

These donors, healthy bone marrow donors, were studied. In the case of this clone: The antigen is not known.

Amplification used 60 Vbeta primers and 13 Jbeta primers. Data came from immunoSEQ multiplex PCR; TCRdb stores just in-frame clones and leaves some out. The sample lists approximately 190,000 clones; around 75% were seen once. The germline V gene encodes CDR1 LGHNA and CDR2 YNFKEQ. The CDR3 has 15 amino acids. The V end was cut by 5 bases, the J end by 4 bases, with 17 bases between. The source is a man aged 40-49 years in good health and CMV-seropositive. V and J are TRBV4-2 and TRBJ1-2; possibly TRBD1 for D (5 bases). What was sequenced was PBMCs. DNA for the CDR3: TGTGCCAGCAGCTTGGCCGGGCGGGGGAGCTATGGCTACACCTTC. Protein: CASSLAGRGSYGYTF.